The 3 T cell receptor beta chains listed next were all sequenced from one sample in a study of T cells in Graves' hyperthyroidism and ophthalmopathy. Amplified TCR beta CDR3 regions derived from RNA transcripts. TCR CDR3 underwent first-round RT-PCR with the HTBI primer set. A single record per CDR3 protein comes from TCRdb applying MiXCR to the multiplex PCR reads. The sample has about 460,000 distinct CDR3 sequences; roughly 22% are singletons. The source material was blood. All receptors come from a woman in her sixties or seventies with Graves' ophthalmopathy.

The chain recombines TRBV7-9 with TRBJ1-4; tentative D call: TRBD1 (5 bases). Germline V lookup: CDR1 SEHNR, CDR2 FQNEAQ (reference sequence). Trimming took off 8 bases at V and 7 bases at J, with 20 bases between the two ends. The CDR3 totals 15 residues. The CDR3 DNA sequence: TGTGCCAGCGCCAGGATGGGGGGAGGTGCTGAAAAACTGTTTTTT. Protein sequence: CASARMGGGAEKLFF.

This clonotype has ten or more counts. The DNA for the CDR3 is TGTGCCAGCAGTCATCCGACAGGGTCAGATACGCAGTATTTT. Its protein product is CASSHPTGSDTQYF. V usage is TRBV12-3 or TRBV12-4 and J usage is TRBJ2-3, with 7 bases aligning to TRBD1. The CDR3 is made up of 14 amino acids. V shed 5 bases, J shed 4 bases, and the junction held 6 bases outside the gene matches.

This clonotype came up once. The chain uses TRBV15 and TRBJ1-5; D remains unclear. V was cut by 5 bases and J by 7 bases, with 9 bases left in between. CDR3 length equals 12 residues. Germline V gives CDR1 LNHNV, CDR2 YYDKDF (reference sequence). The CDR3 here is CATSLVGQPQHF. CDR3 bases: TGTGCCACCAGCTTGGTGGGGCAGCCCCAGCATTTT.